This T cell receptor beta chain was recorded in a study of beta chain features in type 1 diabetes. Study-wide results and caveats: When Type 1 diabetes patients were examined, their TCRB CDR3s proved moderately but significantly shorter in all four CD4+ subsets.

Turning to this clone: The antigen is undetermined.

The CDR3 is 14 amino acids. Trimming pared 8 bases from V and 0 bases from J, leaving 13 bases between. Germline values: CDR1 SNHLY, CDR2 FYNNEI. Of the isolated RNA, all was reverse transcribed, and so the sequenced material was expressed TCRB transcripts. Method: immunoSEQ multiplex PCR; TCRdb's copy keeps in-frame clones and lacks some. This sample has 200,000 to 250,000 clones; about 14% occur once, and the top ten carry 0.015% to 0.02%. The clonotype originates from a man aged 25-45 years with type 1 diabetes. The sequenced sample consisted of naive CD4+ T cells from blood. This chain connects TRBV2 to TRBJ1-1; unclear D gene. The CDR3 DNA sequence: TGTGCCAGCCTAGGGAGGCAGCTGAACACTGAAGCTTTCTTT. This codes for CASLGRQLNTEAFF.